This T cell receptor beta chain derives from a study of cytomegalovirus exposure and HLA in healthy donors (dated by TCRdb to the late 2010s). In terms of the full investigation: In an earlier analysis of some 550 of the donors, approximately 300 Gb of sequence data and approximately 120 million unique TCR beta sequences from 180 million or so T cells were reported. An early release covering around 630 HLA-typed donors comprised approximately 290 gigabases of sequencing data and some 79 million unique TCR sequences. Among the roughly 400 genotyped donors, around 79% belonged to the genetic ancestry cluster associated with self-reported Caucasian donors. The aim of the study was to test whether cataloging public T cell receptors could identify signatures of past pathogen exposure. Using immunosequencing, the study profiled T cell repertoires from fewer than 850 subjects and related those repertoires to cytomegalovirus serostatus. In addition to the first cohort of hundreds of subjects, a separate validation cohort of over 90 different subjects was used. To predict cytomegalovirus infection status, the study combined high-throughput TCR immunosequencing, statistical association of individual TCRs with disease status, and machine learning. To study patterns of TCR occurrence, a later analysis re-analyzed previously published TCR beta repertoires from around 670 donors and added high-resolution HLA genotyping. In the later analysis, no new phenotypic data were used to find candidate immune exposures; instead, reliance was placed on TCR beta sequences and their occurrence across donors. An earlier analysis of 587 of the donors applied high-throughput TCR beta sequencing to assess whether each TCR beta V gene segment acted as functional or pseudogenic. Alongside the repertoire data, information on donor age, sex, ethnicity and CMV serostatus was compiled. A later genetic analysis used genome-wide SNP genotypes for about 60% of the roughly 700 donors, treating that subset as a discovery cohort. All discovery cohort repertoires had been generated using a single sequencing platform. Both class I and class II loci were covered by HLA typing, at four-digit resolution. The number of donors typed differed by locus, with 629-630 for A, B, C, DRB1 and DQB1, 522 for DQA1, 600 to 610 for DPA1, and roughly 450 for DPB1. Roughly 5 DR-DQ haplotypes were handled as single units for association and clustering, since linkage in the cohort was strong. Across 398 genotyped donors of the cohort, an average of 235,054 unique TCR beta nucleotide sequences per donor were sequenced, and around 20% of those sequences were non-productive.

The cohort was made up of several hundred healthy bone marrow donors. All cohort members were sampled while nominally healthy, although unrecorded immune exposures were likely present. The donor was CMV seronegative and was included in the group of a few hundred seronegative cohort members. Each donor provided a peripheral blood sample, and peripheral blood mononuclear cells were used for TCR beta sequencing. Genomic DNA was extracted from the blood cell samples with the Qiagen DNeasy Blood Extraction Kit. Libraries were built with the immunoSEQ multiplex PCR assay. A mixture of 60 forward primers for TCR Vbeta segments and 13 reverse primers for TCR Jbeta segments was used in the multiplex PCR. The CDR3 region of rearranged TCR beta genes was amplified from genomic DNA with a multiplex PCR assay. The Illumina HiSeq System was used to sequence the amplified TCR beta libraries as 87-base-pair reads. The study's processing was this. A later analysis counted about 80 million unique TCR beta chains across the 666 repertoires, and approximately 11 million of these chains were shared by at least two donors. A nearest-neighbor algorithm error-corrected the raw reads and collapsed the reads into unique sequences, merging closely related sequences to remove PCR and sequencing errors. V, D and J gene segments were assigned by aligning CDR3 sequences to IMGT reference sequences. For a sequence to be retained, a match of at least six nucleotides was required to both a V gene segment and a J gene segment. A rearrangement counted as productive if the CDR3 had no stop codons and remained in frame with V and J, and every other rearrangement counted as non-productive. CDR3 was defined according to IMGT convention as the region running from the second conserved V-encoded cysteine to the conserved J-encoded phenylalanine. In an earlier analysis of around 570 of the donors, sequences lacking an unambiguous match to a single V gene segment were excluded. An earlier analysis of about 590 of the donors classified V segments as functional when productive rearrangements were above 56.7% and as segregating when the standard deviation between donors was above 5%. A statistical classification framework was built for diagnosing cytomegalovirus status from the catalog of TCR beta chain sequences. A later analysis assigned V and J genes by comparing TCR nucleotide sequences with IMGT/GENE-DB human TR gene sequences. The TCRdist pipeline was used in a later analysis to assign CDR3 sequences and most-parsimonious VDJ recombination scenarios. In a later analysis, each TCR beta chain was defined by its CDR3 amino acid sequence together with its V-gene family, and reads lacking a unique V-gene family were excluded. In a later analysis, 450 to 600 highly shared, low-generation-probability nucleotide sequences were removed to address suspected cross-contamination and a sequencing artifact. In a later analysis, a clonal expansion index for each public chain was calculated from normalized within-repertoire ranks of inferred template counts. A later analysis computed generation probabilities with a VDJ recombination model fitted to out-of-frame rearrangements, and checked the results against IGoR. Hypergeometric tests were used in a later analysis to score TCR-TCR, TCR-HLA and TCR-CMV co-occurrence, with a repertoire-size bias correction applied to the TCR pairs. To estimate false discovery rates, a later analysis permuted the HLA or CMV assignments 20 times. In a later analysis, co-occurring TCRs were grouped using DBSCAN, and TCRdist sequence similarity was added for clustering within HLA-allele-positive subsets. Repertoires with fewer than 30,000 or more than 120,000 public chains were left out of co-occurrence clustering, as were five repertoires with anomalous nucleotide sharing. This is the immuneACCESS table as TCRdb keeps it, with only in-frame sequences that have V and J called. A part of the clones is gone; compared with another copy, unresolved V genes explain less than half, and the rest is unexplained. Clone size and V and J calls were adopted from that table, with D and trimming inferred from the DNA. For this sample the table gives about 110,000 clones, of which 70% to 85% were detected only once. The ten largest make up over 3% of the sample.

A note on this clone: What this receptor recognizes is not known. The sample holds no much larger clone one base away, and base qualities are not on file.

The investigation overall reported the following: Linkage disequilibrium might explain the correlated functional status among segregating V segments, but an unknown experimental factor could not be excluded. A few of the identified cytomegalovirus-associated TCR beta chains were confirmed in vitro to be specific for cytomegalovirus antigens. A later analysis associated 15,000 to 20,000 TCR beta sequences with specific HLA alleles at a false discovery rate of 0.05. CMV serostatus was the only immune exposure information available for the cohort. A further reported finding was that TCR beta sequences accurately predicted the HLA-A and HLA-B alleles for most subjects in the first cohort. In a later analysis, the rate of TCR association differed among HLA loci, with DRB1 alleles having the most associated TCRs and HLA-C alleles having the fewest. Because counts were too low, approximately 15 rarely observed V segments, including chromosome 9 orphons, were excluded from the earlier analysis of fewer than 650 of the donors. Across donors, most TCR sequences were observed very rarely, whereas some public TCRs were present in many individuals. In this cohort, only TCR beta chains were sequenced, and detectable features were limited by the absence of alpha or paired-chain data. Because the 87-base-pair reads could not distinguish some IMGT-functional V segments, including TRBV6-2 and TRBV6-3, those segments were excluded. In a later analysis, several top co-occurrence clusters were reported to appear linked to parvovirus B19, influenza, CMV and Epstein-Barr virus. The study gave a list of around 170 TCR beta chains associated with cytomegalovirus. Assigning TCR associations to individual alleles was difficult when HLA alleles, especially DR and DQ, strongly co-occurred. Compared with equally common non-associated chains, HLA-associated TCR beta chains in a later analysis were more clonally expanded and had lower generation probabilities. Cytomegalovirus status was reported to be diagnosed by the classifier with high specificity and sensitivity in both the original and validation cohorts. Because HLA typing was missing for some donors at each locus, association tests included only the typed subset. In a later genetic analysis, a missense DCLRE1C variant was associated with V-gene and J-gene trimming of TCR beta chains, and the association was replicated in an independent cohort. The sequencing pipeline was judged likely to have produced a cluster of highly shared sequence variants as a technical artifact. Sequencing depth was assumed to be roughly uniform across donors in the presence/absence analyses, though that assumption may not hold. According to a later analysis, most CMV-associated TCR beta chains appeared to be HLA-restricted, and the HLA associations seemed to be driven largely by CMV exposure. According to a later genetic analysis, donors in an Asian-associated ancestry cluster had fewer N-insertions in productive TCRs than the approximately 700-donor mean. The authors suggested that the approach could potentially be extended to other disease states and immunological phenotypes. In an earlier analysis of 587 of the donors, most TCR beta V segments were observed in productive rearrangements about 87% or about 30% of the time, broadly matching IMGT annotations.

As encoded in the germline V gene (reference sequence), CDR1 is GTSNPN while CDR2 is SVGIG. Relative to germline, V is 0 bases shorter and J is 1 base shorter, with 12 bases between their ends. The cysteine opens and the phenylalanine closes a CDR3 of 15 amino acids. Kept here is only the CDR3 DNA, which spans 45 bases and is read in frame from base 1. This clonotype was obtained from a middle-aged woman in good health and CMV-seronegative. The sequenced material came from PBMCs. The receptor chain draws on TRBV30 and TRBJ1-1; the D gene cannot be resolved reliably. CDR3 loop: CAWSVLRERNTEAFF. Read as DNA, the sequence is TGTGCCTGGAGTGTACTAAGGGAGAGGAACACTGAAGCTTTCTTT. The reference TRBV30 and TRBJ1-1 proteins fill in what lies around the CDR3, so the full variable domain reads SQTIHQWPATLVQPVGSPLSLECTVEGTSNPNLYWYRQAAGRGLQLLFYSVGIGQISSEVPQNLSASRPQDRQFILSSKKLLLSDSGFYLCAWSVLRERNTEAFFGQGTRLTVV.